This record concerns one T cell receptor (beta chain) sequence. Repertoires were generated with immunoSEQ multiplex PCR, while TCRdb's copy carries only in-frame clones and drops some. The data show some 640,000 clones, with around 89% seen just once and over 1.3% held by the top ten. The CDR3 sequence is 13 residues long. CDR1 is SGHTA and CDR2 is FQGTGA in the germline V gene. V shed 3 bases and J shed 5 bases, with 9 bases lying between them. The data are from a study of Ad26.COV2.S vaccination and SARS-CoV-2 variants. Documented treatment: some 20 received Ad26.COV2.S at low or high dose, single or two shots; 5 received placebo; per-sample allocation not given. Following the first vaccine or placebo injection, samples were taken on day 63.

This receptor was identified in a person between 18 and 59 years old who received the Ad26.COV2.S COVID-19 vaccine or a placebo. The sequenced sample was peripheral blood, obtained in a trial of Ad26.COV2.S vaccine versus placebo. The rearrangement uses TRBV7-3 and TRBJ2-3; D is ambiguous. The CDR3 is CASSFGWEDTQYF. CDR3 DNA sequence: TGTGCCAGCAGCTTTGGGTGGGAAGATACGCAGTATTTT.